These T cell receptor beta chains were read from a single sample in a study of human T cells and chemical hapten exposure. TCRdb recomputed calls from the RACE reads with MiXCR, one row per CDR3 protein. There are tens of thousands of distinct CDR3 sequences in the sample; 8.5% occur only once, and roughly 3% lies in the top ten. Sequencing was performed on whole blood, taken in connection with sensitization to the hapten diphenylcyclopropenone (DPC). The origin of the receptors is a woman in her fifties or sixties with alopecia areata. Some clones in this sample may be carry-over from other donors' samples. Both conserved end residues are part of each CDR3. A D gene is named only where the DNA matches it firmly. Not every row has a clone size; where given, it reads once, few, many or a size class.

TRBD2,TRBJ2-1,TRBV9,few,TGTGCCAGCAGCCCCCAGGGACTAGCGGGGGGTTACAATGAGCAGTTCTTC,CASSPQGLAGGYNEQFF
TRBD1,TRBJ2-2,TRBV24-1,.,TGTGCCACCAGTGATTCGACAGGGGGCAACACCGGGGAGCTGTTTTTT,CATSDSTGGNTGELFF
TRBD1,TRBJ2-3,TRBV6-2/TRBV6-3,.,TGTGCCAGCATCGGGACAGGGGGGACGTCTACGCAGTATTTT,CASIGTGGTSTQYF
.,TRBJ1-2,TRBV18,.,TGTGCCAGCTCACCCACGAGGGGAGACACCACCTTC,CASSPTRGDTTF
.,TRBJ1-1,TRBV12-3/TRBV12-4,many,TGTGCCAGCAGGGAGGGTACTGAAGCTTTCTTT,CASREGTEAFF
TRBD2,TRBJ2-3,TRBV5-1,.,TGCGCCAGCAGCTTGGTTGTAGCGGGGGGGCCCGCAGATACGCAGTATTTT,CASSLVVAGGPADTQYF
.,TRBJ1-5,TRBV20-1,many,TGCAGTGCTAGTGAGACGGGGGGCAATCAGCCCCAGCATTTT,CSASETGGNQPQHF
.,TRBJ1-5,TRBV3-1,many,TGTGCCAGCAGCCAAGATACCAATCAGCCCCAGCATTTT,CASSQDTNQPQHF
TRBD1,TRBJ1-6,TRBV5-6,.,TGTGCCAGCAGCCAGGGGGCAGTAGGATCACCCCTCCACTTT,CASSQGAVGSPLHF
.,TRBJ2-5,TRBV29-1,few,TGCAGCGTGGAGTTGGTTGGGATTGGGCCGCCCATGACCCAGTACTTC,CSVELVGIGPPMTQYF
.,TRBJ2-7,TRBV12-3/TRBV12-4,.,TGTGCCAGCATGGGGCGCGACGAGCAGTACTTC,CASMGRDEQYF
.,TRBJ1-1,TRBV29-1,.,TGCAGCGTTGACGGGCAGTTGAACACTGAAGCTTTCTTT,CSVDGQLNTEAFF
TRBD1,TRBJ1-2,TRBV19,.,TGTGCCAGTAGTAGACGGACAGGGGGACTCTATGGCTACACCTTC,CASSRRTGGLYGYTF
TRBD1,TRBJ1-1,TRBV5-6,.,TGTGCCAGCAGCGGGGACAGCTTTTTGAACACTGTAGCTTTCTTT,CASSGDSFLNTVAFF
.,TRBJ2-3,TRBV4-3,.,TGCGCCAGCAGCCAAGAGGGCGCGGAGACAGATACGCAGTATTTT,CASSQEGAETDTQYF
TRBD2,TRBJ2-2,TRBV11-1,.,TGTGCCAGCAGCCCCCAACCCCGACTAGCGGCCCTCACCGGGGAGCTGTTTTTT,CASSPQPRLAALTGELFF
.,TRBJ1-3,TRBV19,many,TGTGCCAGTAGAACCACCGGGGGCCCTGGAAACACCATATATTTT,CASRTTGGPGNTIYF
.,TRBJ2-5,TRBV7-8,few,TGTGCCAGCAGCCGATATTTAGGGCAACCTGATCAAGAGACCCAGTACTTC,CASSRYLGQPDQETQYF
.,TRBJ2-3,TRBV20-1,few,TGCAGTGCACGGGGACAGCGGGAGCCTGGGAATACGCAGTATTTT,CSARGQREPGNTQYF
.,TRBJ1-6,TRBV11-2,many,TGTGCCAGCAGCTTAGGGTACAGGGCGGATTCACCCCTCCACTTT,CASSLGYRADSPLHF
TRBD2,TRBJ2-7,TRBV7-6,many,TGTGCCAGCAGCTTAGTTGCTTCGGCGGGGGGCGAGCAGTACTTC,CASSLVASAGGEQYF
.,TRBJ2-5,TRBV4-2,.,TGTGCCAGCAGCCAAGAGGTCGGGGAGACCCAGTACTTC,CASSQEVGETQYF
TRBD1,TRBJ1-1,TRBV5-1,many,TGCGCCAGCAGCCTCAGACAGGGAAAGACTGAAGCTTTCTTT,CASSLRQGKTEAFF
TRBD1,TRBJ2-7,TRBV28,few,TGTGCCAGCCGGGGACAGACCCTCTCCTACGAGCAGTACTTC,CASRGQTLSYEQYF
.,TRBJ1-5,TRBV15,many,TGTGCCACCAGCAGAGATGGGAGGACAGCCCAGCATTTT,CATSRDGRTAQHF
.,TRBJ2-3,TRBV7-6,few,TGTGCCAGCAGCTTAGCGGGCCACACAGATACGCAGTATTTT,CASSLAGHTDTQYF
.,TRBJ2-1,TRBV12-3/TRBV12-4,.,TGTGCCAGCAGTTTTTCGGTTCACAATGAGCAGTTCTTC,CASSFSVHNEQFF
.,TRBJ2-7,TRBV18,.,TGTGCCAGCTCACAGGGGGACCTTACCTACGAGCAGTACTTC,CASSQGDLTYEQYF
.,TRBJ2-5,TRBV6-1,.,TGTGCCAGCAGTATAATGCAGGGCGACACAGAGACCCAGTACTTC,CASSIMQGDTETQYF
.,TRBJ2-1,TRBV2,many,TGTGCCAGCAGTGCAATACTGAAGTTC,CASSAILKF
.,TRBJ2-7,TRBV5-1,many,TGCGCCAGCAGCTTGGTTACGGGTTACGAGCAGTACTTC,CASSLVTGYEQYF
.,TRBJ2-3,TRBV6-1,many,TGTGCCAGCAGTTACCAGGGAGACACAGATACGCAGTATTTT,CASSYQGDTDTQYF
.,TRBJ2-6,TRBV10-1,few,TGCGCCAGCGGCCCCTCTGGGGCCAACGTCCTGACTTTC,CASGPSGANVLTF
.,TRBJ1-5,TRBV7-2,few,TGTGCCAGCAGTACAAACGGAGAACCCCAGCATTTT,CASSTNGEPQHF
.,TRBJ2-7,TRBV3-1,few,TGTGCCAGCAGCCAAGTTCAGGGGGGGGAGCAGTACTTC,CASSQVQGGEQYF
TRBD2,TRBJ2-1,TRBV13,.,TGTGCCAGCAGCCGACCCCGACGGACTAGCGGGGTCTACAATGAGCAGTTCTTC,CASSRPRRTSGVYNEQFF
.,TRBJ2-7,TRBV30,.,TGTGCCTGGAACGGATCCCCCTACGAGCAGTACTTC,CAWNGSPYEQYF
.,TRBJ1-5,TRBV15,.,TGTGCCACCAGCAAGATCGGAACGGGGCCGGGGAGCAATCAGCCCCAGCATTTT,CATSKIGTGPGSNQPQHF
.,TRBJ1-2,TRBV5-1,few,TGCGCCAGCAATGCGCGGGGGGTCGACCTATATGGCTACACCTTC,CASNARGVDLYGYTF
TRBD1,TRBJ1-1,TRBV5-6,.,TGTGCCAGCAGCGCGGGACAGCGAAAGAACACTGAAGCTTTCTTT,CASSAGQRKNTEAFF